This T cell receptor beta chain was identified during a study of OX40 agonist ivuxolimab in advanced cancers. For the wider study: Ivuxolimab was an agonistic, fully human IgG2 monoclonal antibody directed against OX40 (CD134), a costimulatory receptor. Intravenous ivuxolimab was administered to patients every 2 weeks at six dose levels: 0.01, 0.1, 0.3, 1.5, 3 and 10 mg/kg. Of the roughly 50 dose-escalation patients, hepatocellular carcinoma was present in approximately 20, melanoma in approximately 15, renal cell carcinoma in 9 and head and neck cancer in 9. A male proportion of roughly 80% and a mean age of 60 years, ranging from 23 to 79, were recorded for the dose-escalation cohort. Prior anti-PD-1, anti-PD-L1 or anti-CTLA-4 therapy was permitted, and 40% of dose-escalation patients had received checkpoint inhibitors. Partial responses occurred in three dose-escalation patients, of whom one had hepatocellular carcinoma and two had cutaneous melanoma. The purpose of peripheral TCRbeta sequencing was to test whether ivuxolimab changed TCR sequence diversity and led to clonal T-cell expansion. The monotherapy dose-escalation portion (N ≈ 50 patients) of the phase I ivuxolimab trial is reported in the paper.

Note on this clone: Its antigen is currently not known. No much larger clone is present one base from it, and per-base qualities are unavailable.

What the authors observed across the whole study: Low levels of normalized T-cell clonal expansion were also shown by some nonresponding patients. At doses of 0.1 to 3.0 mg/kg, clonal expansion of both CD4+ and CD8+ blood T cells was observed from baseline to week 6. The antigen specificity of the peripheral T cells that underwent clonal expansion was not determined. After ivuxolimab, expanded clones were on average more numerous among CD8+ T cells than among CD4+ T cells. In the 0.1-3.0 mg/kg groups, partial responders had among the lowest normalized peripheral clonal expansion, particularly in CD8+ T cells.

Taken from cysteine to phenylalanine, the CDR3 has 14 residues. Solely the CDR3 DNA is kept, with 42 bases framed from the first base. From a lookup of the germline V gene, CDR1 and CDR2 are SNHLY and FYNNEI. V lost 6 bases and J lost 0 bases; the stretch between them is 8 bases long. The trial excluded patients who had a history of autoimmune disease or who were on systemic immunosuppression. In every dose cohort, peripheral blood was drawn for TCR sequencing at baseline, cycle 4 day 1, and cycle 7 day 1. Samples were obtained from an open-label, multicenter, first-in-human phase I dose-escalation trial of ivuxolimab. The trial enrolled adults with locally advanced or metastatic head and neck squamous cell, hepatocellular, melanoma or renal cell carcinoma. Before TCR sequencing, CD4+ T cells and CD8+ T cells from peripheral blood were sorted into separate populations. Genomic DNA was extracted from sorted cells for sequencing of the TCRbeta CDR3 region. The immunoSEQ Assay was used for sequencing of TCRbeta CDR3 regions. In its TCRdb copy, this immuneACCESS table keeps in-frame sequences only and misses some clones. Where compared with another copy, unresolved V genes explain less than half of these, and the others have no known cause. A total of approximately 30,000 clones appear in this sample, about four fifths of them only once. The leading ten clones occupy more than 1.2% of the sample.

This sample comprised CD4+ or CD8+ T cells sorted from blood, obtained in a trial of the OX40 agonist ivuxolimab. This sequence was found in an adult with an advanced solid tumor such as melanoma, head and neck, liver or kidney cancer. The rearranged segments are TRBV2 and TRBJ2-2, with no reliable assignment of the D segment. The nucleotide sequence is given as TGTGCCAGCAGGGGCCAACCGAACACCGGGGAGCTGTTTTTT. Translated, this is CASRGQPNTGELFF.